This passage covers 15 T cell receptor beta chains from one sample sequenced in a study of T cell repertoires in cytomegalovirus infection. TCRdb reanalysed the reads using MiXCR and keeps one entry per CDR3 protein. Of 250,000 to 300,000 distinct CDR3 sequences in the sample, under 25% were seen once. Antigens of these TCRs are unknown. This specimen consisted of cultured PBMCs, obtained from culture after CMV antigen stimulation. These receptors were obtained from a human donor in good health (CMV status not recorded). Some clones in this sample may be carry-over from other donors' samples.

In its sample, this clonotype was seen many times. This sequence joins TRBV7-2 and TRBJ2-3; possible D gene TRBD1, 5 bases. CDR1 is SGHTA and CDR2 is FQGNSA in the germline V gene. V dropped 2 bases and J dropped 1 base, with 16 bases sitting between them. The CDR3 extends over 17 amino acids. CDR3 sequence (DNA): TGTGCCAGCAGCTTAAAGGGGATGGGCTACGGCACAGATACGCAGTATTTT. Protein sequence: CASSLKGMGYGTDTQYF.

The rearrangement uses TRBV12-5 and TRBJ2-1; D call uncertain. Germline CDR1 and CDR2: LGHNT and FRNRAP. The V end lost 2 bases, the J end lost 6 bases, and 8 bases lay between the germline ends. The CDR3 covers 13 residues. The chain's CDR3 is CASGLWRSNEQFF. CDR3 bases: TGTGCTAGTGGTTTGTGGCGCAGCAATGAGCAGTTCTTC.

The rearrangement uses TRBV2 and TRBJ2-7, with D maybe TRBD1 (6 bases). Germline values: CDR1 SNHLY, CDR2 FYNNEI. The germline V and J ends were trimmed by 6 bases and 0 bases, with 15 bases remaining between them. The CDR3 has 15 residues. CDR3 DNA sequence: TGTGCCAGCAGAGGGACAATAATCGGCTCCTACGAGCAGTACTTC. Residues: CASRGTIIGSYEQYF.

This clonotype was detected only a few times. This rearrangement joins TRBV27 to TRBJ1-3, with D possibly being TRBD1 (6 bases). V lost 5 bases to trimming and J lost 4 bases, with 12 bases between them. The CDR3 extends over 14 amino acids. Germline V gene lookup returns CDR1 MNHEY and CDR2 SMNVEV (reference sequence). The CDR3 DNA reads TGTGCCAGCAGTGGCGACAGGCTAGGAAACACCATATATTTT. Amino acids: CASSGDRLGNTIYF.

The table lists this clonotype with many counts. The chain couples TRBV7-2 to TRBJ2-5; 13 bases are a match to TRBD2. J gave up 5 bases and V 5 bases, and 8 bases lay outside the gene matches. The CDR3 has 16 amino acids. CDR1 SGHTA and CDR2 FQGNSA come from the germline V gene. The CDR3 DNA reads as TGTGCCAGCAGCCCCACTAGCGGGAGGGCCAAGGAGACCCAGTACTTC. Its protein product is CASSPTSGRAKETQYF.

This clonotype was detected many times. In nucleotides, the CDR3 is TGTGCCAGCAGCCAAGGGGTGGGACAGGGGGGTTGGAGCAATCAGCCCCAGCATTTT. Protein: CASSQGVGQGGWSNQPQHF. The gene calls are TRBV7-2 and TRBJ1-5; 11 bases map to TRBD1. Unmatched junction bases numbered 13, after V lost 5 bases and J lost 1 base. The CDR3 covers 19 residues. The germline gives CDR1 SGHTA, CDR2 FQGNSA. The whole variable domain, remainder taken from reference TRBV7-2 and TRBJ1-5, is GAGVSQSPSNKVTEKGKDVELRCDPISGHTALYWYRQSLGQGLEFLIYFQGNSAPDKSGLPSDRFSAERTGGSVSTLTIQRTQQEDSAVYLCASSQGVGQGGWSNQPQHFGDGTRLSIL.

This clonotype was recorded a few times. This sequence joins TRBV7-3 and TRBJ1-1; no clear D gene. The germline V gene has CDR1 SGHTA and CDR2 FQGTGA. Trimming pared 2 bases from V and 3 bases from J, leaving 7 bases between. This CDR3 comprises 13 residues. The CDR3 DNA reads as TGTGCCAGCAGCTTATCTCGCCACACTGAAGCTTTCTTT. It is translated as CASSLSRHTEAFF.

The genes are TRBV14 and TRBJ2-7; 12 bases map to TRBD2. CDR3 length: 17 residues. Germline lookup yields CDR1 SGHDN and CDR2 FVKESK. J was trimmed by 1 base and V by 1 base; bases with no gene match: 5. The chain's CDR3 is CASSQGLAGENSYEQYV. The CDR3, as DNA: TGTGCCAGCAGCCAAGGACTAGCGGGAGAAAATTCCTACGAGCAGTACGTC.

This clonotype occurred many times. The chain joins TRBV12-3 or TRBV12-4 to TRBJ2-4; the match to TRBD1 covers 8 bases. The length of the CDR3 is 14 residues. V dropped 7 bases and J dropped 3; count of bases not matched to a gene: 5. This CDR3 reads CASNSQGVKNIQYF. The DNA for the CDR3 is TGTGCCAGCAACTCACAGGGGGTCAAAAACATTCAGTACTTC.

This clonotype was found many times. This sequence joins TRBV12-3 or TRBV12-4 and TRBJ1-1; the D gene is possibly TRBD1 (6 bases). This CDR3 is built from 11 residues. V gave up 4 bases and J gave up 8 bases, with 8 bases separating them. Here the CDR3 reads CASSSTGEAFF. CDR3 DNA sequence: TGTGCCAGCAGTTCTACAGGGGAAGCTTTCTTT.

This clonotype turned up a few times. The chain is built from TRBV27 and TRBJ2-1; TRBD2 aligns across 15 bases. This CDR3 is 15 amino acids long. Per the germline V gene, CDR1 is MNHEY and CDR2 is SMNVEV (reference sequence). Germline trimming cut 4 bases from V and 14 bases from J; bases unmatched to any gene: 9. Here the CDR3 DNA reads TGTGCCAGCAGTTCCCTTGGGACTAGCGGGAGGCCCAAGTTCTTC. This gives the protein CASSSLGTSGRPKFF.

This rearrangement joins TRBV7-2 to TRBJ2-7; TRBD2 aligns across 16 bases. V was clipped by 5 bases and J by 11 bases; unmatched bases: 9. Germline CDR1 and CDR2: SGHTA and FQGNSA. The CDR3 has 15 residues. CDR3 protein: CASSAYGTSGREKYF. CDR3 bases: TGTGCCAGCAGCGCCTACGGGACTAGCGGGAGGGAGAAGTACTTC.

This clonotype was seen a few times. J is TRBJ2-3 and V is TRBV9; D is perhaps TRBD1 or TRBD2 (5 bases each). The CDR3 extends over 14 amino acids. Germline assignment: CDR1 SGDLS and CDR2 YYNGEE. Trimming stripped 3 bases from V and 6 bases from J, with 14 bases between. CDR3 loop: CASSEAGSGDTQYF. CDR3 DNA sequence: TGTGCCAGCAGCGAAGCAGGGTCGGGGGATACGCAGTATTTT.

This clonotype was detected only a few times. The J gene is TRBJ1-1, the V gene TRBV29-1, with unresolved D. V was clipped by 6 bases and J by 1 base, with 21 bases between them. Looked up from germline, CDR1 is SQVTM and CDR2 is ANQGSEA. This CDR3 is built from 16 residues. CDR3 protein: CSVTTSVRTGNTEAFF. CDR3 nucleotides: TGCAGCGTAACCACCTCCGTGCGGACGGGGAACACTGAAGCTTTCTTT.

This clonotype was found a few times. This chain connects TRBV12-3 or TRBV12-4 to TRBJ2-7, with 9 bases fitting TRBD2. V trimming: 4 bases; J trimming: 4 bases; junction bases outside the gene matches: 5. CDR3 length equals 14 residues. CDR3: CASSSGLARYEQYF. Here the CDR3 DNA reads TGTGCCAGCAGTTCTGGACTAGCGAGGTACGAGCAGTACTTC.